This entry lists 25 T cell receptor beta chains sequenced from one sample in a study of blood T cell repertoires in COVID-19. Using immunoSEQ multiplex PCR, the repertoire was profiled, and TCRdb retains in-frame clones only, with some absent. This repertoire shows 300,000 to 400,000 clones, roughly nine tenths found once; its top ten account for less than 3.5%. Sequenced input: peripheral blood. These receptors were collected from a woman in her 30s with COVID-19, enrolled during active disease.

This clone showed up just once. The chain joins TRBV9 to TRBJ1-3, with TRBD1 as a possible D gene (5 bases). Looked up from germline, CDR1 is SGDLS and CDR2 is YYNGEE. The CDR3 spans 15 residues. The V and J ends lost 3 bases and 0 bases respectively, with 10 bases between them. The CDR3, as DNA: TGTGCCAGCAGCGGCGACAGCTTCTCTGGAAACACCATATATTTT. This encodes CASSGDSFSGNTIYF.

V is TRBV5-1 and J is TRBJ1-5; tentative D call: TRBD1 (5 bases). The V end lost 1 base, the J end lost 4 bases, and 12 bases lay between the germline ends. Germline V lookup: CDR1 SGHRS, CDR2 YFSETQ. The CDR3 loop spans 15 amino acids. The CDR3 region is CASSLWGERNQPQHF. Written as DNA, the CDR3 is TGCGCCAGCAGCTTGTGGGGGGAGAGAAATCAGCCCCAGCATTTT.

The count of this clone is one. This chain links TRBV9 with TRBJ1-4; D is perhaps TRBD1 (6 bases). This CDR3 region has 16 residues. Germline CDR1 is SGDLS and CDR2 is YYNGEE. Trimming shortened V by 0 bases and J by 3 bases, and 12 bases separated the two germline ends. The CDR3 here is CASSVGLGGANEKLFF. CDR3 in DNA: TGTGCCAGCAGCGTAGGTCTAGGGGGTGCTAATGAAAAACTGTTTTTT.

V gene TRBV6-5 combines with J gene TRBJ2-1, with 7 bases fitting TRBD1. The CDR3 totals 15 residues. The V segment lost 4 bases and the J segment 5 bases; nucleotides outside the gene matches: 8. Germline V gives CDR1 MNHEY, CDR2 SVGAGI. CDR3 DNA sequence: TGTGCCAGCAGTTCCAGACAGGGAAGCAACAATGAGCAGTTCTTC. Protein product: CASSSRQGSNNEQFF.

The chain is built from TRBV19 and TRBJ2-1; TRBD2 matches at 10 bases. This CDR3 is built from 15 residues. Germline-derived CDR1 and CDR2 are LNHDA and SQIVND (reference sequence). V lost 4 bases and J lost 1; bases outside the gene matches: 1. CDR3 coding DNA: TGTGCCAGTAGTAGGACTAGCGGTTCCTACAATGAGCAGTTCTTC. Protein sequence: CASSRTSGSYNEQFF.

This clone came up a few times. The chain employs TRBV7-6 and TRBJ2-1; D is perhaps TRBD2 (5 bases). CDR3 length: 15 amino acids. Germline lookup yields CDR1 SGHVS and CDR2 FNYEAQ. The V and J ends lost 1 base and 7 bases respectively, with 14 bases between them. The CDR3 is CASSLGGFLGNEQFF. DNA of the CDR3: TGTGCCAGCAGCTTAGGAGGGTTCCTCGGGAATGAGCAGTTCTTC.

The chain joins TRBV7-6 to TRBJ2-7; 8 nucleotides line up with TRBD1. From germline, CDR1 is SGHVS and CDR2 FNYEAQ. Trimming at V came to 0 bases and at J to 0 bases, leaving 7 bases not matched to a gene. The CDR3 consists of 17 residues. CDR3 coding DNA: TGTGCCAGCAGCTTAGCGCCTTTGACAGGGGCCTCCTACGAGCAGTACTTC. It specifies CASSLAPLTGASYEQYF.

The chain is built from TRBV2 and TRBJ1-1, with D unresolved. The length of the CDR3 is 13 residues. Between the trimmed V and J ends, which lost 3 bases and 5 bases, there was a span of 10 bases. CDR1 is SNHLY, CDR2 FYNNEI, per germline. The chain's CDR3 is CASSEIWRTEAFF. Here the CDR3 DNA reads TGTGCCAGCAGTGAGATATGGAGGACTGAAGCTTTCTTT. Looking up the rest from reference TRBV2 and TRBJ1-1 gives the full variable domain: EPEVTQTPSHQVTQMGQEVILRCVPISNHLYFYWYRQILGQKVEFLVSFYNNEISEKSEIFDDQFSVERPDGSNFTLKIRSTKLEDSAMYFCASSEIWRTEAFFGQGTRLTVV.

The V call is TRBV5-8, the J call TRBJ2-5; D perhaps matches TRBD1 (5 bases). The CDR3 consists of 13 residues. The germline V and J ends were trimmed by 1 base and 5 bases, with 9 bases remaining between them. CDR1 SGHTS and CDR2 YDEGEE come from the germline V gene. CDR3 coding DNA: TGTGCCAGCAGCTTGTGGGGCAGGGAGACCCAGTACTTC. This sequence encodes CASSLWGRETQYF. The full variable domain, in which reference TRBV5-8 and TRBJ2-5 provide the parts outside the CDR3, is EAGVTQSPTHLIKTRGQQATLRCSPISGHTSVYWYQQALGLGLQFLLWYDEGEERNRGNFPPRFSGRQFPNYSSELNVNALELEDSALYLCASSLWGRETQYFGPGTRLLVL.

The V gene is TRBV6-5, the J gene TRBJ2-7, with a possible D match to TRBD2 (5 bases). CDR3 length: 15 residues. Germline CDR1 is MNHEY and CDR2 is SVGAGI. Between the trimmed V and J ends, which lost 0 bases and 9 bases, there was a span of 18 bases. The CDR3 loop reads CASSYSDLEGGGQYV. CDR3 bases: TGTGCCAGCAGTTACTCTGATTTGGAAGGAGGAGGGCAGTACGTC.

This chain connects TRBV7-9 to TRBJ2-1, with D possibly matching TRBD1 (6 bases). Trimming pared 6 bases from V and 0 bases from J, leaving 18 bases between. The CDR3 loop spans 17 amino acids. From germline, CDR1 is SEHNR and CDR2 FQNEAQ (reference sequence). CDR3 DNA: TGTGCCAGCAGTGCCAAAGGCACAGGGAGCTCCTACAATGAGCAGTTCTTC. Its translation: CASSAKGTGSSYNEQFF. Drawing the rest from reference TRBV7-9 and TRBJ2-1, the complete variable domain is DTGVSQNPRHKITKRGQNVTFRCDPISEHNRLYWYRQTLGQGPEFLTYFQNEAQLEKSRLLSDRFSAERPKGSFSTLEIQRTEQGDSAMYLCASSAKGTGSSYNEQFFGPGTRLTVL.

The chain uses TRBV7-2 and TRBJ2-1, with 10 positions matching TRBD2. Unmatched junction bases numbered 12, after V lost 2 bases and J lost 8 bases. This CDR3 has 17 residues. CDR1 and CDR2 from the germline V gene are SGHTA and FQGNSA. The CDR3 nucleotides are TGTGCCAGCAGCTTATTTAAGCGGGGGGGCCGCCTCTATGAGCAGTTCTTC. Residues: CASSLFKRGGRLYEQFF.

The rearrangement uses TRBV19 and TRBJ2-5, with 9 nucleotides matching TRBD1. The V segment lost 8 bases and the J segment 5 bases; nucleotides outside the gene matches: 12. This CDR3 is built from 15 residues. Germline V gene data show CDR1 as LNHDA and CDR2 as SQIVND (reference sequence). In DNA form, the CDR3 reads TGTGCCAGTCGTAGCGTCACAGGGGGCGACGAGACCCAGTACTTC. Translation: CASRSVTGGDETQYF. The full variable domain, completed using reference TRBV19 and TRBJ2-5, is DGGITQSPKYLFRKEGQNVTLSCEQNLNHDAMYWYRQDPGQGLRLIYYSQIVNDFQKGDIAEGYSVSREKKESFPLTVTSAQKNPTAFYLCASRSVTGGDETQYFGPGTRLLVL.

Remarks on this clone: Other DNA sequences in this specimen translate into the identical CDR3. The chain employs TRBV5-6 and TRBJ1-1; D remains ambiguous. The CDR3 is 15 residues long. Germline V CDR1 and CDR2: SGHDT, YYEEEE. V was trimmed by 2 bases and J by 5 bases, leaving 16 bases between them. The CDR3 DNA is TGTGCCAGCAGCTTCGTAGGGAGAGGGTCAACTGAAGCTTTCTTT. Encoded protein: CASSFVGRGSTEAFF.

The chain has TRBV11-3 and TRBJ2-5, with TRBD1 matching 8 bases. V lost 2 bases to trimming and J lost 5 bases; unmatched junction nucleotides: 10. Germline V gene data show CDR1 as SGHNT and CDR2 as YENEEA. The CDR3 length is 16 residues. The CDR3, as DNA: TGTGCCAGCAGCTTATTGACAGGGGTGACAGAGGAGACCCAGTACTTC. Its protein is CASSLLTGVTEETQYF.

V and J are TRBV27 and TRBJ2-3; D is perhaps TRBD2 (6 bases). The CDR3 totals 16 residues. The germline V and J ends were trimmed by 4 bases and 2 bases, with 16 bases remaining between them. The germline CDR1 and CDR2 sequences are MNHEY and SMNVEV (reference sequence). CDR3 in amino acids: CASSWSLARSTDTQYF. Here the CDR3 DNA reads TGTGCCAGCAGTTGGAGTCTAGCGAGATCCACAGATACGCAGTATTTT.

The chain links TRBV11-2 to TRBJ1-5; D perhaps matches TRBD1 (5 bases). There are 16 residues in the CDR3. The V end lost 4 bases, the J end lost 1 base, and 14 bases lay between the germline ends. The germline gives CDR1 SGHAT, CDR2 FQNNGV. CDR3 in DNA: TGTGCCAGCAGCTCTCTCAACCGGGGGAGCAATCAGCCCCAGCATTTT. Protein: CASSSLNRGSNQPQHF.

The rearrangement links TRBV3-1 (or the pseudogene TRBV3-2) to TRBJ1-1; D gene unclear. The CDR3 has 14 amino acids. Germline lookup yields CDR1 LGHDT and CDR2 YNNKEL (reference sequence). The V end was cut by 5 bases, the J end by 0 bases, with 10 bases between. The CDR3, as DNA: TGTGCCAGCAGCTCGGGGAGGATGAACACTGAAGCTTTCTTT. Translation: CASSSGRMNTEAFF.

J is TRBJ2-6 and V is TRBV6-6; 7 bases line up with TRBD1. The CDR3 is 15 amino acids. Losses at the gene ends were 5 bases for V and 4 bases for J; bases not matched to a gene: 5. Germline assignment: CDR1 MNHNY and CDR2 SVGAGI (reference sequence). As DNA, the CDR3 is TGTGCCAGCAGTCAACAGGGGACGGGGGCCAACGTCCTGACTTTC. It codes for CASSQQGTGANVLTF.

The CDR3 region has the DNA TGTGCCAGCAGATTTGGGGCAGGGGGATATCAGCCCCAGCATTTT. As protein: CASRFGAGGYQPQHF. The genes are TRBV2 and TRBJ1-5; 7 nucleotides align to TRBD1. This CDR3 is 15 amino acids long. Germline V gives CDR1 SNHLY, CDR2 FYNNEI. J gave up 5 bases and V 6 bases, and 10 bases lay outside the gene matches.

V is TRBV9 and J is TRBJ2-2, with 7 bases aligning to TRBD1. Germline V gene lookup returns CDR1 SGDLS and CDR2 YYNGEE. The V gene end was trimmed by 0 bases and the J gene end by 6 bases; junction bases not matched to a gene: 2. The CDR3 consists of 14 residues. CDR3 sequence reads: CASSVGQGAGELFF. The CDR3 region has the DNA TGTGCCAGCAGCGTAGGTCAGGGGGCCGGGGAGCTGTTTTTT.

This chain links TRBV4-2 with TRBJ1-4; D gene unclear. The CDR3 is 15 residues long. Trimming took off 1 base at V and 8 bases at J, with 14 bases between the two ends. CDR1 is LGHNA and CDR2 is YNFKEQ in the germline V gene. The CDR3 DNA follows: TGTGCCAGCAGCCAAGGTCCGGGGTTCGGGGAAAAACTGTTTTTT. This gives the protein CASSQGPGFGEKLFF.

The chain uses TRBV7-2 and TRBJ2-7; perhaps TRBD1 as D (6 bases). There are 14 residues in the CDR3. Germline CDR1 reads SGHTA; CDR2 reads FQGNSA. V was clipped by 5 bases and J by 0 bases, with 11 bases between them. Here the CDR3 reads CASSIRQDSYEQYF. The CDR3, as DNA: TGTGCCAGCAGCATTCGACAGGACTCCTACGAGCAGTACTTC.

This clone appeared a few times. The chain employs TRBV7-2 and TRBJ1-1; 7 bases map to TRBD1. Germline V lookup: CDR1 SGHTA, CDR2 FQGNSA. The CDR3 sequence is 15 residues long. V was clipped by 4 bases and J by 1 base; unmatched bases: 6. The CDR3 loop is CASSSGTGANTEAFF. CDR3 DNA: TGTGCCAGCAGCTCGGGTACAGGGGCGAACACTGAAGCTTTCTTT.

V gene TRBV7-8 combines with J gene TRBJ2-3; 8 bases agree with TRBD2. Germline V gives CDR1 SGHVS, CDR2 FQNEAQ. J was trimmed by 14 bases and V by 8 bases; bases with no gene match: 12. The CDR3 is made up of 12 amino acids. DNA for the CDR3: TGTGCCAGCGGTGGGACACTAGCGGATCCGTATTTT. Its protein is CASGGTLADPYF.